Listed below are T cell receptor beta chains from one sample, sequenced in a study of T cells in Graves' hyperthyroidism and ophthalmopathy. One entry per CDR3 protein, called by TCRdb with MiXCR from the multiplex PCR reads. The table records approximately 400,000 distinct CDR3 sequences, roughly 14% of them present only once. The sequencing input was blood. The receptor source for this set is a man younger than 45 with Graves' hyperthyroidism that later progressed to Graves' ophthalmopathy. The CDR3 runs from the conserved cysteine through the conserved F or W. Each record gives: J gene, V gene, CDR3 protein.

TRBJ2-1,TRBV6-5,CASSYSLDEQFF
TRBJ1-6,TRBV5-1,CASSFGTASYNSPLHF
TRBJ1-1,TRBV7-3,CASSLHVLTGKDTEAFF
TRBJ2-7,TRBV11-2,CASSHTQGANYEQYF
TRBJ2-3,TRBV30,CAWGALAGEDTQYF
TRBJ2-1,TRBV6-5,CASSYSGYEQFF
TRBJ1-1,TRBV6-5,CASSYGGATEAFF
TRBJ2-3,TRBV27,CASRRRALIPGLAGEGDAQYF
TRBJ2-2,TRBV10-3,CATRTGRFETGELFF
TRBJ1-1,TRBV28,CASSLFPGSNTEAFF
TRBJ2-2,TRBV7-6,CASSLVSRTGELFF
TRBJ2-1,TRBV20-1,CSARTSGGTYNEQFF
TRBJ2-5,TRBV11-3,CASSTWGRAQETQYF
TRBJ2-1,TRBV7-2,CASSYPGGNEQFF
TRBJ1-1,TRBV7-6,CASSLTENTEAFF
TRBJ2-3,TRBV20-1,CSARGLATDTQYF
TRBJ1-5,TRBV12-3/TRBV12-4,CASSLITSNQPQHF
TRBJ2-5,TRBV7-2,CASSPPSGGMETQYF
TRBJ1-6,TRBV24-1,CATSDHGANSPLHF
TRBJ1-5,TRBV20-1,CSAAGQTNQPQHF
TRBJ1-5,TRBV20-1,CSARDGVGVQPQHF
TRBJ2-2,TRBV24-1,CATSGDTGELFF
TRBJ2-7,TRBV7-9,CASSRRDRALSYEQYF
TRBJ2-3,TRBV7-8,CASLLSGYTDTQYF
TRBJ1-4,TRBV10-1,CASSGTDRKLFF
TRBJ1-5,TRBV9,CASSAGQNQPQHF
TRBJ2-1,TRBV5-1,CASSLARIEEQFF
TRBJ1-5,TRBV28,CASSFQISNQPQHF
TRBJ2-1,TRBV7-9,CASSPGDHWQFF
TRBJ1-2,TRBV12-3/TRBV12-4,CASSWGGAYGYTF
TRBJ2-1,TRBV20-1,CSARDFPEQFF
TRBJ2-3,TRBV7-2,CASSLALAAADTQYF
TRBJ1-5,TRBV30,CAWSVLGNQPQHF
TRBJ1-2,TRBV7-6,CASSTRGLDGYTF
TRBJ2-7,TRBV30,CAGRKPLGGQSYEQYF
TRBJ2-7,TRBV18,CASSPEMNEQYF
TRBJ1-5,TRBV7-8,CASSLGTGGLSNQPRHF
TRBJ2-1,TRBV20-1,CSARAGWNNEQFF
TRBJ2-1,TRBV11-2,CASSVEGGRTLLGQFF
TRBJ2-5,TRBV7-8,CASSHGQQETQYF
TRBJ2-3,TRBV24-1,CATRRGRETDTQYF
TRBJ1-3,TRBV2,CASDVASGNTIYF
TRBJ1-1,TRBV12-3/TRBV12-4,CASSFEIYTEAFF
TRBJ1-2,TRBV7-9,CASSRGLGYGYTF
TRBJ2-1,TRBV15,CATSTPKVGVDEQFF
TRBJ2-1,TRBV5-4,CASSISGGADLNEQFF
TRBJ2-7,TRBV20-1,CSATSPLGKSEQYF
TRBJ1-2,TRBV7-8,CASSFRTGGINLYGYTF
TRBJ2-3,TRBV5-1,CASSYEIARDTQYF
TRBJ2-5,TRBV15,CATSSGLVEAQYF
TRBJ1-1,TRBV28,CASSHVTEAFF
TRBJ1-1,TRBV12-3/TRBV12-4,CASTASNMNTEAFF
TRBJ1-6,TRBV6-1,CASSQDCNSPLHF
TRBJ1-4,TRBV6-1,CASSRQAYNEKLFF
TRBJ2-3,TRBV29-1,CSVGVATDTQYF
TRBJ1-2,TRBV20-1,CSAHNYGYTF